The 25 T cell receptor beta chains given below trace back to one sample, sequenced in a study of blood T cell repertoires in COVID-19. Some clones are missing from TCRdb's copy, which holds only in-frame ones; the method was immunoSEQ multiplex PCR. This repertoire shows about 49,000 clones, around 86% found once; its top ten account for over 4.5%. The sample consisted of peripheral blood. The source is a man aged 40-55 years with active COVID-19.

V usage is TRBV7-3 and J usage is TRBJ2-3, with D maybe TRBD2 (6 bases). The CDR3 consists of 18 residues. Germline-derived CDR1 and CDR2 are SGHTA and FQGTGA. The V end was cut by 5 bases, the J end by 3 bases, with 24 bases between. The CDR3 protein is CASSPRGLVAVNTDTQYF. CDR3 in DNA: TGTGCCAGCAGCCCACGCGGGTTGGTAGCGGTTAATACAGATACGCAGTATTTT.

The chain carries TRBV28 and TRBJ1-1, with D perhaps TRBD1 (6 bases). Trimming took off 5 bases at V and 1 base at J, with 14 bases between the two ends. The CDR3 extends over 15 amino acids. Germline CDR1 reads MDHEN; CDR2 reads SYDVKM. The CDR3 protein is CASSPYRVRNTEAFF. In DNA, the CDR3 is TGTGCCAGCAGTCCCTACAGGGTAAGGAACACTGAAGCTTTCTTT.

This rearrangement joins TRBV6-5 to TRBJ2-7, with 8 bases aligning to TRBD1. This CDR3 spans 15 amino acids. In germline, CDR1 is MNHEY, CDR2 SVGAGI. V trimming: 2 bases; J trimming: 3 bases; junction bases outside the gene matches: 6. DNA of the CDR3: TGTGCCAGCAGTTACCAAGGACAGGGAGTCTACGAGCAGTACTTC. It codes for CASSYQGQGVYEQYF.

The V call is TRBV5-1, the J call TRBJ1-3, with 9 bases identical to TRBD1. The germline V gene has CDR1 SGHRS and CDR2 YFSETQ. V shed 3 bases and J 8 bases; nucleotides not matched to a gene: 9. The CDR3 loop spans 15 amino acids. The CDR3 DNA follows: TGCGCCAGCAGCTGGGGGACAGGGACGTTGGACACCATATATTTT. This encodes CASSWGTGTLDTIYF. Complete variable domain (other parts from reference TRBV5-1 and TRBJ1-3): KAGVTQTPRYLIKTRGQQVTLSCSPISGHRSVSWYQQTPGQGLQFLFEYFSETQRNKGNFPGRFSGRQFSNSRSEMNVSTLELGDSALYLCASSWGTGTLDTIYFGEGSWLTVV.

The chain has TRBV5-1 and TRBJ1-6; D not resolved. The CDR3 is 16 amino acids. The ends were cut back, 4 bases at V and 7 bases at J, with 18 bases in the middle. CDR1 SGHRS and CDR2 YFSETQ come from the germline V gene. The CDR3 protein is CASSHQEGPGNSPLHF. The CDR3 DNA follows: TGCGCCAGCAGCCACCAGGAGGGCCCGGGGAATTCACCCCTCCACTTT.

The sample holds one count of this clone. The CDR3, as DNA: TGTGCCAGCAGCGTCACAGAAAGAGAGACCCAGTACTTC. Translating it yields CASSVTERETQYF. The V and J genes are TRBV9 and TRBJ2-5; D call uncertain. The CDR3 covers 13 residues. V dropped 2 bases and J dropped 4 bases, with 9 bases sitting between them. Per germline, CDR1 SGDLS and CDR2 YYNGEE.

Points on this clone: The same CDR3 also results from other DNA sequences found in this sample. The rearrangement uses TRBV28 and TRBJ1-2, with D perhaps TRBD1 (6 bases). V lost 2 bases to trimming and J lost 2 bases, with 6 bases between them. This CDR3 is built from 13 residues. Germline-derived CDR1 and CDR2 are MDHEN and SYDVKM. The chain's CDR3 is CASSLQGNYGYTF. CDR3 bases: TGTGCCAGCAGTTTACAGGGGAACTATGGCTACACCTTC.

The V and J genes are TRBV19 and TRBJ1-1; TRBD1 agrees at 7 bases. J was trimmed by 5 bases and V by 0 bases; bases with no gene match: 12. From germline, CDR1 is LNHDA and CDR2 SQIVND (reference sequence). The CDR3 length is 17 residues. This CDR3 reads CASSIDLWRQGRTEAFF. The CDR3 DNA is TGTGCCAGTAGTATAGATCTATGGAGACAGGGCCGGACTGAAGCTTTCTTT.

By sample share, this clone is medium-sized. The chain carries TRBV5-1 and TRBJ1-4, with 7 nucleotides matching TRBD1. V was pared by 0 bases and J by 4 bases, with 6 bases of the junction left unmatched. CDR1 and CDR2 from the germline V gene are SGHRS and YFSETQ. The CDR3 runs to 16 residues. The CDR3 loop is CASSLVGTVSNEKLFF. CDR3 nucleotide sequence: TGCGCCAGCAGCTTGGTTGGGACAGTGAGTAATGAAAAACTGTTTTTT.

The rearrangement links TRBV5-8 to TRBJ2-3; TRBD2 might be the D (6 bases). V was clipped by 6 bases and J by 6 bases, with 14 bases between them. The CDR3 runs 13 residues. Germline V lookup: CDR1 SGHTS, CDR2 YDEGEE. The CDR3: CASIGLNGDTQYF. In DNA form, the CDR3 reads TGTGCCAGCATCGGACTAAACGGGGATACGCAGTATTTT.

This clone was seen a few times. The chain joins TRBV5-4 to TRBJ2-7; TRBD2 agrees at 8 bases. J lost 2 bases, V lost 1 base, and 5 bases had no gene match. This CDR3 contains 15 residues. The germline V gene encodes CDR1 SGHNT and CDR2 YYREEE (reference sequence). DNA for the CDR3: TGTGCCAGCAGCTTGATGGGCGGGGGGACCTACGAGCAGTACTTC. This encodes CASSLMGGGTYEQYF.

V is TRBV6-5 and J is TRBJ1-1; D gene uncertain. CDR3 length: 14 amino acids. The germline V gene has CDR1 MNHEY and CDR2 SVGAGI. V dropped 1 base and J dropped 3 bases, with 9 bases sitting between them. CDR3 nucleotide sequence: TGTGCCAGCAGTTACTTGGGGAGGGACACTGAAGCTTTCTTT. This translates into CASSYLGRDTEAFF.

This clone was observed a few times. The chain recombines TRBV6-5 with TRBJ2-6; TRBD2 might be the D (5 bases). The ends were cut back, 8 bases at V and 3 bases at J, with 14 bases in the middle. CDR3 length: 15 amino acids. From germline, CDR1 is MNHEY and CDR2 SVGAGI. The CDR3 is CASVNLADGANVLTF. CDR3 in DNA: TGTGCCAGCGTAAACCTAGCTGATGGGGCCAACGTCCTGACTTTC.

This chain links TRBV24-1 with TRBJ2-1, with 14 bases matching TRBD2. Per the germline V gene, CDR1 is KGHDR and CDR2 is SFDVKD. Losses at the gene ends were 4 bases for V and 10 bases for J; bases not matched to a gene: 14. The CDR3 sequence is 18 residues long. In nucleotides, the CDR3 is TGTGCCACCAGTGACCGACTAGCGGGAGGGCCCCCGGGGGCCGAGCAGTTCTTC. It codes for CATSDRLAGGPPGAEQFF.

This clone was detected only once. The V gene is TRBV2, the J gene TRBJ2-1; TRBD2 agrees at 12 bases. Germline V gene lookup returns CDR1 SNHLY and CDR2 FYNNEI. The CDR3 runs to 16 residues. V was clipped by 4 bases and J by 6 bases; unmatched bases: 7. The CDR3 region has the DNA TGTGCCAGCAGTGCCTCTAGCGGGAGGGCCGCCAATGAGCAGTTCTTC. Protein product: CASSASSGRAANEQFF.

The CDR3 loop reads CATSETPKRYNEQFF. CDR3 nucleotides: TGTGCCACCAGCGAAACCCCAAAACGGTACAATGAGCAGTTCTTC. The chain joins TRBV15 to TRBJ2-1; D gene uncertain. Germline-derived CDR1 and CDR2 are LNHNV and YYDKDF (reference sequence). The CDR3 runs 15 residues. Trimming removed 5 bases from V and 4 bases from J, with 15 bases in between. Looking up the rest from reference TRBV15 and TRBJ2-1 gives the full variable domain: DAMVIQNPRYQVTQFGKPVTLSCSQTLNHNVMYWYQQKSSQAPKLLFHYYDKDFNNEADTPDNFQSRRPNTSFCFLDIRSPGLGDTAMYLCATSETPKRYNEQFFGPGTRLTVL.

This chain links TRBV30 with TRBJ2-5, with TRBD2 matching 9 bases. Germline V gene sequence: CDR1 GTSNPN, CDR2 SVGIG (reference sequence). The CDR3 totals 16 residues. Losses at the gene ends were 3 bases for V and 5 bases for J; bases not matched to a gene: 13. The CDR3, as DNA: TGTGCCTGGAGCGGGTGGGGTAGCGGGAGCGGGGAGACCCAGTACTTC. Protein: CAWSGWGSGSGETQYF.

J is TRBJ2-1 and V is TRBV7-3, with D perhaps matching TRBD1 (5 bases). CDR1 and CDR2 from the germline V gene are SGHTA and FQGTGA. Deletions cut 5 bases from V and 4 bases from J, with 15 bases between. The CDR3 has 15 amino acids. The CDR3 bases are TGTGCCAGCAGCCTCGGCCAGGGCGAATACAATGAGCAGTTCTTC. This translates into CASSLGQGEYNEQFF.

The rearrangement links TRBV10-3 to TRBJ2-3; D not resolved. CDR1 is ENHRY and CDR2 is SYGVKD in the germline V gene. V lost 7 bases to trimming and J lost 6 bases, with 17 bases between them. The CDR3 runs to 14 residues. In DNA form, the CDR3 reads TGTGCCATCACCGCGCGAGCCTCAGGCGATACGCAGTATTTT. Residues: CAITARASGDTQYF.

The CDR3 is CASSFVSGRSTDTQYF. The DNA of the CDR3 is TGTGCCAGCAGCTTCGTTAGCGGGCGCAGCACAGATACGCAGTATTTT. The genes are TRBV7-8 and TRBJ2-3; 7 bases are shared with TRBD2. The CDR3 spans 16 residues. After removal of 3 bases from V and 0 bases from J, the junction contained 6 bases not matched to a gene. Germline CDR1 SGHVS, CDR2 FQNEAQ. The whole variable domain, remainder taken from reference TRBV7-8 and TRBJ2-3, is GAGVSQSPRYKVAKRGQDVALRCDPISGHVSLFWYQQALGQGPEFLTYFQNEAQLDKSGLPSDRFFAERPEGSVSTLKIQRTQQEDSAVYLCASSFVSGRSTDTQYFGPGTRLTVL.

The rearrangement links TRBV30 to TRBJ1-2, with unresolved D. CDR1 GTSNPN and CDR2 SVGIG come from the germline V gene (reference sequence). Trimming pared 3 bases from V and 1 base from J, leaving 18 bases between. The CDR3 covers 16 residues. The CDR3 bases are TGTGCCTGGAGCCAAAAGGTCACAGCTTTTAACTATGGCTACACCTTC. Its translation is CAWSQKVTAFNYGYTF.

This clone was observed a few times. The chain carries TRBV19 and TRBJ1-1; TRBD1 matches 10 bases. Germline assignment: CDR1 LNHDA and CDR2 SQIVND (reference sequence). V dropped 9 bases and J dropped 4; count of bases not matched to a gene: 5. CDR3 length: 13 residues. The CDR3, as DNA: TGTGCCAGCCGGACAGGGGGAATCACTGAAGCTTTCTTT. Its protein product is CASRTGGITEAFF.

Here the CDR3 reads CASSLIAGQGSYGYTF. DNA of the CDR3: TGTGCCAGCAGCTTAATCGCGGGACAGGGTTCGTATGGCTACACCTTC. The J gene is TRBJ1-2, the V gene TRBV11-3; TRBD1 matches 9 bases. The CDR3 sequence is 16 residues long. Germline trimming cut 2 bases from V and 5 bases from J; bases unmatched to any gene: 9. Germline CDR1 reads SGHNT; CDR2 reads YENEEA.

The CDR3 DNA follows: TGCGCCAGCAGCCAATTCTCAGGAGGGGGCCCGAACACTGAAGCTTTCTTT. Encoded protein: CASSQFSGGGPNTEAFF. The V gene is TRBV4-1, the J gene TRBJ1-1, with 7 bases matching TRBD1. The CDR3 has 17 amino acids. Germline trimming cut 2 bases from V and 1 base from J; bases unmatched to any gene: 10. Looked up from germline, CDR1 is MGHRA and CDR2 is YSYEKL.

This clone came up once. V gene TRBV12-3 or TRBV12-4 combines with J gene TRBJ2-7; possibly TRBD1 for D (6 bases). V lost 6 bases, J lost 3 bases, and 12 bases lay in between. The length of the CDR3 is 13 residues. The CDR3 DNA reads TGTGCCAGCAGCACGGACAGAGACTACGAGCAGTACTTC. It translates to CASSTDRDYEQYF.